This section outlines one T cell receptor beta chain sequence together with its context. What this receptor recognizes is not known. No per-base quality is available; no much larger clone lies one base away. This entry comes from a study of blood T cells in healthy people across ages (dated by TCRdb to about 2015). For the wider study: In model experiments, roughly one uniquely barcoded TCR beta cDNA molecule per two T cells was captured by template switching. The donors were split into four age groups: young (average about 16 years), middle-aged (roughly 40), aged (approximately 59) and long-lived (roughly 80). To avoid experimental bias, donors of different ages were randomly spread across the sequencing lanes. Using deep sequencing normalized with unique cDNA molecular identifiers, the study measured how TCR beta repertoire diversity changes with age. For two donors (one aged 18 to 30 and one aged 80 or older), the study analyzed two additional independent replicas of 1 million unique cDNA reads from the same blood draw. Here is what the overall study found, with its caveats: Conclusive comparison of naive and antigen-experienced compartments was prevented by the profiling of bulk unsorted PBMCs. A strong correlation was found between observed TCR beta diversity and the percentage of naive T cells measured by flow cytometry. Donor CMV infection status was unknown, potentially confounding age-related changes in expanded clonotypes. Compared with the aged group, more naive CD4+ T cells, fewer expanded clones and increased TCR diversity were shown by the long-lived group, suggesting age selection. Observed TCR beta diversity per million T cells fell roughly linearly with age, and a significant reduction was already apparent by age around 36. Total diversity estimates from one million sequenced T cells were considered lower bounds and underestimates.

The germline V gene provides CDR1 SGDLS and CDR2 YYNGEE. Spanning cysteine to phenylalanine, the CDR3 consists of 16 amino acids. Only the CDR3 portion is preserved as DNA: 48 bases, with reading frame beginning at the first base. V loses 0 bases, J loses 5 bases, and the germline ends lie 17 bases apart. Libraries were made using 5' RACE. Sequenced using an Illumina HiSeq 2500. A second about 6 to 11 cycle PCR used a sample-barcoded 5' primer and a J-beta primer mix. Each TCR beta cDNA molecule received a unique molecular identifier from a template-switch 5' adaptor carrying 12 random nucleotides. Each sample yielded at least 3 million CDR3-containing paired-end reads. All of the RNA was converted into first-strand cDNA using the Mint cDNA synthesis kit, with a TRBC-specific oligonucleotide serving as the primer. After uracil-DNA glycosylase treatment, a first 18-cycle PCR used universal primers M1SS and BC2_uni_R on all cDNA. As for the authors' bioinformatics: Each sample was normalized by randomly selecting 1 million high-quality reads, each carrying a distinct molecular identifier. Reads sharing molecular identifiers were discarded rather than binned into consensus sequences. MiTCR, run with a Q25 quality threshold and the strictest error-elimination algorithm, handled CDR3 identification, clonotype clustering and error correction. A nonparametric unseen species model using Euler transformation provided a lower-bound estimate of total TCR beta diversity. In-frame beta chains were kept once TCRdb had trimmed the public reads at Q25 with fastp and called clones with MiXCR. Identical CDR3 proteins give one entry, which carries the most common genes and DNA. TCRdb, not the authors, supplied the V and J calls. The sample yields 800,000 to 900,000 distinct CDR3 sequences; around 62% were counted once. The ten largest clones add up to 28% of the sample.

Systemically healthy Caucasian individuals from Russia, approximately 39 in total and aged about 6 to 100 years, were included as donors. Each donor gave about 9.7 milliliters of peripheral blood, drawn into EDTA-treated Vacutainer tubes. Ficoll-Paque density-gradient centrifugation was used to isolate PBMCs, with at least 7 million obtained per sample. Trizol reagent was used to extract total RNA from PBMCs, with at least 6 micrograms per sample. The percentages of naive CD45RAhigh/CD27high T cells were determined by flow cytometry on a PBMC aliquot from every donor. The specimen sequenced was blood. The rearrangement joined TRBV9 to TRBJ2-5; the D match is possibly TRBD1 or TRBD2, with 6 bases aligned in each. This receptor was taken from a man aged 25 to 40 in good health. The CDR3: CASSVVGGLSHETQYF. The DNA sequence is TGTGCCAGCAGCGTAGTTGGGGGGCTCTCCCATGAGACCCAGTACTTC. The full variable domain, completed from the reference TRBV9 and TRBJ2-5 proteins outside the CDR3, reads DSGVTQTPKHLITATGQRVTLRCSPRSGDLSVYWYQQSLDQGLQFLIQYYNGEERAKGNILERFSAQQFPDLHSELNLSSLELGDSALYFCASSVVGGLSHETQYFGPGTRLLVL.